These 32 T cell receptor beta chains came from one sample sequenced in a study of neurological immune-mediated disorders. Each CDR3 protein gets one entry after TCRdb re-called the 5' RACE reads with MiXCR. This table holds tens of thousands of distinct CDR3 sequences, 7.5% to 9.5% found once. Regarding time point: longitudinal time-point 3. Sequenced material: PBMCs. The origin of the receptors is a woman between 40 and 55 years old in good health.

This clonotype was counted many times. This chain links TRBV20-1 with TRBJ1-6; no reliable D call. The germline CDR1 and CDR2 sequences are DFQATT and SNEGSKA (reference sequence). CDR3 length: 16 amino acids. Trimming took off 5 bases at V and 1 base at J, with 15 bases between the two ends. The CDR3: CSALNSGRSYNSPLHF. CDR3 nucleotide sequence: TGCAGTGCTCTGAACAGTGGCCGATCCTATAATTCACCCCTCCACTTT.

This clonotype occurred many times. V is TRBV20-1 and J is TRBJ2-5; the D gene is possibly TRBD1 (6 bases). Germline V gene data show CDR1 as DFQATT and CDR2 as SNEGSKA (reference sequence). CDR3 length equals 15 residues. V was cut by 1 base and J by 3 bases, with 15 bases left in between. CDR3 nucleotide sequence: TGCAGTGCTAGAGTCCCCGGGACACAGAAAGAGACCCAGTACTTC. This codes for CSARVPGTQKETQYF.

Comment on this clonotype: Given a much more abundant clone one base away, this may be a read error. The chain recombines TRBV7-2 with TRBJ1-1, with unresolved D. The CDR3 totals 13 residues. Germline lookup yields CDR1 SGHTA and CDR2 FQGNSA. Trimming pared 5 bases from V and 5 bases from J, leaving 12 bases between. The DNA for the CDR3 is TGTACCAGCAGCACCCTGGGCGAGACTGAAGCTTTCTTT. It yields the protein CTSSTLGETEAFF.

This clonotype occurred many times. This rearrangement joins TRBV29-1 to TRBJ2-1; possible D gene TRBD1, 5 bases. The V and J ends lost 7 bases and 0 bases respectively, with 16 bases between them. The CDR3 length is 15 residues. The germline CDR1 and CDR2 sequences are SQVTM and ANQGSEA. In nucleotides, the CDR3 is TGCAGCGGCACACCACAGGACACCTCCTACAATGAGCAGTTCTTC. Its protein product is CSGTPQDTSYNEQFF.

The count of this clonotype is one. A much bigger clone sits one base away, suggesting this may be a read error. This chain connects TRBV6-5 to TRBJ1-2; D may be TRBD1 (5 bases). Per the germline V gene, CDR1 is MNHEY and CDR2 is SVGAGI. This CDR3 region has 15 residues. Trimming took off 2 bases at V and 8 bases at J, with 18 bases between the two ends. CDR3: CASSYPGRMIEGYTF. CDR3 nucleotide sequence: TGTGCCAGCAGTTACCCGGGACGGATGATCGAGGGCTACACCTTC.

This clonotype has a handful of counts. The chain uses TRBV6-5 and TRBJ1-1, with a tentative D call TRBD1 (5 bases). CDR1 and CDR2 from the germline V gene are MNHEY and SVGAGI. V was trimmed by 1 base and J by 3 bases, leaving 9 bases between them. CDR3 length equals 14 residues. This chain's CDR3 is CASSYYGGHTEAFF. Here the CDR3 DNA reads TGTGCCAGCAGTTACTACGGGGGACACACTGAAGCTTTCTTT.

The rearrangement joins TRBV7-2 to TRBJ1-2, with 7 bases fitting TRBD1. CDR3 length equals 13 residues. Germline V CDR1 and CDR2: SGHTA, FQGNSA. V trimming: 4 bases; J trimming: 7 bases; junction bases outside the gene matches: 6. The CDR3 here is CASSSDRAVGYTF. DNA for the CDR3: TGTGCCAGCAGCTCCGACAGGGCGGTTGGCTACACCTTC.

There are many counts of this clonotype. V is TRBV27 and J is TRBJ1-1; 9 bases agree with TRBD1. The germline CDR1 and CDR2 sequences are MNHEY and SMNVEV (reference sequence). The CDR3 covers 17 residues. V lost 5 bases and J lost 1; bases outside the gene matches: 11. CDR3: CASSLTGTGWGNTEAFF. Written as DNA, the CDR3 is TGTGCCAGCAGTCTAACCGGGACAGGGTGGGGGAACACTGAAGCTTTCTTT.

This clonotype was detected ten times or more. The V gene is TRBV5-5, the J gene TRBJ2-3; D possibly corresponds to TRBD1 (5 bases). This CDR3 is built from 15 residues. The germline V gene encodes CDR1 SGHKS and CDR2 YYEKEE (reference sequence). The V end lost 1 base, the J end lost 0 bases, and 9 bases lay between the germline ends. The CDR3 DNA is TGTGCCAGCAGCTTGCAGGGCGGTAGCACAGATACGCAGTATTTT. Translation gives CASSLQGGSTDTQYF.

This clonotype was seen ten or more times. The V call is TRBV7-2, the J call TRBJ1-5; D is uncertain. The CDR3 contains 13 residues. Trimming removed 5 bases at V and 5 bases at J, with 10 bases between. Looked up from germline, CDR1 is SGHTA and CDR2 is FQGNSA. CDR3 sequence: CASSPQGDQPQHF. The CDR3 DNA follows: TGTGCCAGCAGCCCTCAAGGCGATCAGCCCCAGCATTTT.

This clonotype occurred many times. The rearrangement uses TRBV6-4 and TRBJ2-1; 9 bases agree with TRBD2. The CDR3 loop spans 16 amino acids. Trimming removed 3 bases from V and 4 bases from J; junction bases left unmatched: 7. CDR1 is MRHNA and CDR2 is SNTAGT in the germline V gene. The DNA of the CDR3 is TGTGCCAGCAGTGAAATAGCGGGAGTGGGGTACAATGAGCAGTTCTTC. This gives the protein CASSEIAGVGYNEQFF.

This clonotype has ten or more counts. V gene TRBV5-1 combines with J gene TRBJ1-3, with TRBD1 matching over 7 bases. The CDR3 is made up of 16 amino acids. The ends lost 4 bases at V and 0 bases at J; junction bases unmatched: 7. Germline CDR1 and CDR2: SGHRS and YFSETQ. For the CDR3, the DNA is TGCGCCAGCAGCGGAGGCGGGACAGACTCTGGAAACACCATATATTTT. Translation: CASSGGGTDSGNTIYF.

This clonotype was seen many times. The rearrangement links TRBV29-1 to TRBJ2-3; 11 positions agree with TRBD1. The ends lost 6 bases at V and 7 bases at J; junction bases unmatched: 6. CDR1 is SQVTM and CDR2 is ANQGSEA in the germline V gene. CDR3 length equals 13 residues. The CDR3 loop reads CSVVGQGANTQYF. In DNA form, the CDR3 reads TGCAGCGTCGTCGGACAGGGGGCTAATACGCAGTATTTT.

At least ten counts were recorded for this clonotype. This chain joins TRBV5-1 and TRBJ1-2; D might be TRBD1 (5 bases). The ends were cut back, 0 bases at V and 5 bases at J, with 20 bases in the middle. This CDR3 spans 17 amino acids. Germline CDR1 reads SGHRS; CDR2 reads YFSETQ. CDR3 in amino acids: CASSLAGTFWLPYGYTF. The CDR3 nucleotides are TGCGCCAGCAGCTTGGCCGGGACGTTTTGGTTGCCATATGGCTACACCTTC.

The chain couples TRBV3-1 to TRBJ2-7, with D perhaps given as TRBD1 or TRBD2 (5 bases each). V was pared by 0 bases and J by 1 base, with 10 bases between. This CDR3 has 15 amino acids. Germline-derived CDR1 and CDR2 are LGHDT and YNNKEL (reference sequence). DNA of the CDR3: TGTGCCAGCAGCCAAGACGGCTGGGGGTCCTACGAGCAGTACTTC. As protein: CASSQDGWGSYEQYF.

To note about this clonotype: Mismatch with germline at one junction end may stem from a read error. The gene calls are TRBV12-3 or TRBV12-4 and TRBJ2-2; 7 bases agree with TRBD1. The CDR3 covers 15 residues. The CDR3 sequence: CASSRQGANTGDLFF. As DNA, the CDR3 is TGTGCCAGCAGTCGACAGGGAGCGAACACCGGGGACCTGTTTTTT.

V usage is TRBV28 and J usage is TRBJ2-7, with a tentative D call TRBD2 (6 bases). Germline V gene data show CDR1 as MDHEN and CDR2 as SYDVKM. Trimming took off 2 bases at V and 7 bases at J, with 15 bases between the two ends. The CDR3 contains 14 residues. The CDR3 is CASSLMGLQMEQYF. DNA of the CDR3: TGTGCCAGCAGTTTAATGGGACTCCAGATGGAGCAGTACTTC.

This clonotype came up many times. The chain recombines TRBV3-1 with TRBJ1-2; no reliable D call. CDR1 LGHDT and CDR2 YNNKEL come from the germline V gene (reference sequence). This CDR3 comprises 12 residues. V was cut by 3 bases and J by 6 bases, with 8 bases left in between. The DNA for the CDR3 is TGTGCCAGCAGCCAGGGAGAGAATGGCTACACCTTC. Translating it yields CASSQGENGYTF.

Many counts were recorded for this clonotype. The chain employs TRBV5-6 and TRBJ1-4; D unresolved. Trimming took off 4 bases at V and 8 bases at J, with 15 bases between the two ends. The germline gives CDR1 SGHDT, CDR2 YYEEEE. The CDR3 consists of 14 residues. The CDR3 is CASSSAVMGEKLFF. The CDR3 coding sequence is TGTGCCAGCAGCAGCGCGGTTATGGGGGAAAAACTGTTTTTT.

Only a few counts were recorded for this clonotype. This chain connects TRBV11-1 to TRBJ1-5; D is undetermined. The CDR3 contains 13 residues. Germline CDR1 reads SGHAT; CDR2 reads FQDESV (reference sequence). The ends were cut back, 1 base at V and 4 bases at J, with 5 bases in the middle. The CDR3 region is CASSLGRNQPQHF. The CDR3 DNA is TGTGCCAGCAGCTTAGGGAGAAATCAGCCCCAGCATTTT.

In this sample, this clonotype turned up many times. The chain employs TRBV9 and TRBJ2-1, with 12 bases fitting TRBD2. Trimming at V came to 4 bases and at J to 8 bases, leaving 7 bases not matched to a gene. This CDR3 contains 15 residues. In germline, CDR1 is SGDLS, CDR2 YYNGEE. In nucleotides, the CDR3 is TGTGCCAGCAGCCCCCGACTAGCGGGAGCCGATGAGCAGTTCTTC. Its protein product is CASSPRLAGADEQFF.

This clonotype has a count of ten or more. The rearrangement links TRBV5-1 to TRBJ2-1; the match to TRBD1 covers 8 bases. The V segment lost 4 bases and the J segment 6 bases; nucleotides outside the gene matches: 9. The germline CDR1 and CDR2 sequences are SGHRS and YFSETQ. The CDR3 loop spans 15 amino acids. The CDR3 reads CASSLGQGPLNEQFF. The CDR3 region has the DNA TGCGCCAGCAGCCTAGGACAGGGCCCCCTCAATGAGCAGTTCTTC.

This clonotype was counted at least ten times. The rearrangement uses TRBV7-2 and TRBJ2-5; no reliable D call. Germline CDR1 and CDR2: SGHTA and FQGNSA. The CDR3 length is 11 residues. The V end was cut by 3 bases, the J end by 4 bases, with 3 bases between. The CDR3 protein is CASSFLETQYF. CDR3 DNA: TGTGCCAGCAGCTTTTTAGAGACCCAGTACTTC.

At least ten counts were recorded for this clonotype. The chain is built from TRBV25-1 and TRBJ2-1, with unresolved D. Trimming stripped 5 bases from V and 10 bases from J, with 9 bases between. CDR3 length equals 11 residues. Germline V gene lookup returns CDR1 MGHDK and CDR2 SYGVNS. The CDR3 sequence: CASSSGGEQFF. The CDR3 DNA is TGTGCCAGCAGTTCGGGTGGGGAGCAGTTCTTC.

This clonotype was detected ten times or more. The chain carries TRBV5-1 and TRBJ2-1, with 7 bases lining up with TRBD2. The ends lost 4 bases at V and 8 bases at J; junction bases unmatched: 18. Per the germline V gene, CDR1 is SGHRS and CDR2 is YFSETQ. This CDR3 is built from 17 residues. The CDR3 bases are TGCGCCAGCAGCCTCGGGGAGGGGAGGACCACGCGATATGAGCAGTTCTTC. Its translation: CASSLGEGRTTRYEQFF.

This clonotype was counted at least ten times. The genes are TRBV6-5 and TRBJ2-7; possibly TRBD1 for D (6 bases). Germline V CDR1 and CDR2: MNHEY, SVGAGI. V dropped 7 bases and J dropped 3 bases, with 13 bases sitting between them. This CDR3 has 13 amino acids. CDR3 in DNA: TGTGCCAGCACCCCCCAGACAGGCTACGAGCAGTACTTC. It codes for CASTPQTGYEQYF.

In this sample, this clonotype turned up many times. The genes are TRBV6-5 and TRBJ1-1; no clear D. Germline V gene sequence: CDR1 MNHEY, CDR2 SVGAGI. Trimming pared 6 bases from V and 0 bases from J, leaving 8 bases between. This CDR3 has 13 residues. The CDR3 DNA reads TGTGCCAGCAGGAGGGTCATGAACACTGAAGCTTTCTTT. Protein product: CASRRVMNTEAFF.

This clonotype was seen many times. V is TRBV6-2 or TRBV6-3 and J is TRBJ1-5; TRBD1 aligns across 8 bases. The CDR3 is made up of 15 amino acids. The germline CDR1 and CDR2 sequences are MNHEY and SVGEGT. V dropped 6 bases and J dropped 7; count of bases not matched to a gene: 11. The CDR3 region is CASSRLTGVQQPQHF. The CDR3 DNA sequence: TGTGCCAGCAGCCGCCTGACAGGGGTCCAACAGCCCCAGCATTTT.

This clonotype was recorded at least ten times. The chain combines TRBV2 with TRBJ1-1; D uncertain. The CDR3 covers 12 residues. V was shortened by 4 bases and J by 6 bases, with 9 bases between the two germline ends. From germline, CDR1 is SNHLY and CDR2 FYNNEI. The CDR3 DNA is TGTGCCAGCAGTGGAGAGTTATCTGAAGCTTTCTTT. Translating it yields CASSGELSEAFF.

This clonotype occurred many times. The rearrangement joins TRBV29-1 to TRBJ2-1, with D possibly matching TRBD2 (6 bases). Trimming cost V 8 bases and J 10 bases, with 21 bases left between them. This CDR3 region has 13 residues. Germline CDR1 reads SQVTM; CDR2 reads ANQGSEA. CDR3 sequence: CSTGDHSGVEQFF. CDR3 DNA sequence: TGCAGCACCGGAGACCATTCGGGAGTCGAGCAGTTCTTC.

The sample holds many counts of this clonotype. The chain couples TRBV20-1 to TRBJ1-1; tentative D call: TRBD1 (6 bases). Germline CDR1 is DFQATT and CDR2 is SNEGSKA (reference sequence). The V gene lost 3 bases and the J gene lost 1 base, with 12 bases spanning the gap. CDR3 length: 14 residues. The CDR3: CSARSTGWNTEAFF. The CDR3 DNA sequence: TGCAGTGCTAGGTCAACAGGGTGGAACACTGAAGCTTTCTTT.

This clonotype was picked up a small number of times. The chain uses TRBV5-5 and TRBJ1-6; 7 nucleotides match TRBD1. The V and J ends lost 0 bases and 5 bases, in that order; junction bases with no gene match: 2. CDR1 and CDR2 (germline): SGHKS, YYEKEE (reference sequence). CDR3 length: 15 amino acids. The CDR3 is CASSLGQGDNSPLHF. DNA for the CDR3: TGTGCCAGCAGCTTGGGACAGGGCGATAATTCACCCCTCCACTTT.